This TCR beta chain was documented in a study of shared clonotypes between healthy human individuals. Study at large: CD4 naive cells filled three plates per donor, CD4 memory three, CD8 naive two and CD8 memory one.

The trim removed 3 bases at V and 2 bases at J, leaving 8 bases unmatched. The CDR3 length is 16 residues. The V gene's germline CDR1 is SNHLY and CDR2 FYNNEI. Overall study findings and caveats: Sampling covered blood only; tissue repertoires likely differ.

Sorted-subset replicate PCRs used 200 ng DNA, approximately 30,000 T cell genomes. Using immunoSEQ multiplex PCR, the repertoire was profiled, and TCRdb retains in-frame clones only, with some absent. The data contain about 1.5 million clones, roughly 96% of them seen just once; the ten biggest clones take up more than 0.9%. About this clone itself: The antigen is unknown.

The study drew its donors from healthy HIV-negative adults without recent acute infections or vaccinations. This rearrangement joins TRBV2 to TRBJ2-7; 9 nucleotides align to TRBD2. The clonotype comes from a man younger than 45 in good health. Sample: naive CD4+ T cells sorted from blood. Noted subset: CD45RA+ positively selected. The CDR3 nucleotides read TGTGCCAGCAGTGATCCCGGGCTAGCGGGAACCTACGAGCAGTACTTC. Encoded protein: CASSDPGLAGTYEQYF.